This is a list of T cell receptor beta chains from one sample in a study of control samples from healthy donors and cancer patients. Method: immunoSEQ multiplex PCR; TCRdb's copy keeps in-frame clones and lacks some. Here the sample spans roughly 150,000 clones, around 90% being singletons. The source material was blood. These TCRs come from a young woman in good health. CDR3s include the opening cysteine and the closing phenylalanine or tryptophan. The order of the fields is J gene, V gene, CDR3 protein.

j_call: TRBJ2-5
v_call: TRBV10-2
cdr3_aa: CASRDIQETQYF

j_call: TRBJ2-3
v_call: TRBV13
cdr3_aa: CASSLSGWREDPITDTQYF

j_call: TRBJ1-2
v_call: TRBV5-6
cdr3_aa: CASSLEGGEYGYTF

j_call: TRBJ2-2
v_call: TRBV27
cdr3_aa: CASSFFHPAGPGELFF

j_call: TRBJ2-3
v_call: TRBV24-1
cdr3_aa: CATSDLPGRGDTDTQYF

j_call: TRBJ2-1
v_call: TRBV29-1
cdr3_aa: CSVRGTSGRRNEQFF

j_call: TRBJ2-2
v_call: TRBV12-3/TRBV12-4
cdr3_aa: CASSFVPGELFF

j_call: TRBJ1-5
v_call: TRBV12-3/TRBV12-4
cdr3_aa: CASTLGGGQPQHF

j_call: TRBJ2-7
v_call: TRBV27
cdr3_aa: CASSPLAGGVEQYF

j_call: TRBJ2-5
v_call: TRBV9
cdr3_aa: CASSGFSGQPKETQYF

j_call: TRBJ1-5
v_call: TRBV19
cdr3_aa: CASSDLRSNQPQHF

j_call: TRBJ1-1
v_call: TRBV25-1
cdr3_aa: CASSKGGGASLAFF

j_call: TRBJ1-1
v_call: TRBV6-2/TRBV6-3
cdr3_aa: CASSSTQNKANTEAFF

j_call: TRBJ2-7
v_call: TRBV5-1
cdr3_aa: CASSSTLALYEQYF

j_call: TRBJ2-7
v_call: TRBV2
cdr3_aa: CASTQTSGNYEQYF

j_call: TRBJ2-5
v_call: TRBV6-5
cdr3_aa: CASNWGLAGGETQYF

j_call: TRBJ1-3
v_call: TRBV6-5
cdr3_aa: CASVRDSNSGNTIYF

j_call: TRBJ2-2
v_call: TRBV4-2
cdr3_aa: CASSQESSWTGELFF

j_call: TRBJ2-1
v_call: TRBV11-2
cdr3_aa: CASSLRAFLGYQFF

j_call: TRBJ2-5
v_call: TRBV7-9
cdr3_aa: CASSLQGRETQYF

j_call: TRBJ1-5
v_call: TRBV6-5
cdr3_aa: CASSLSNQPQHF

j_call: TRBJ1-4
v_call: TRBV15
cdr3_aa: CATARGEKLFF

j_call: TRBJ2-3
v_call: TRBV5-1
cdr3_aa: CASSIGLAGGRGMGDTQYF

j_call: TRBJ2-3
v_call: TRBV18
cdr3_aa: CASLQGAHTDTQYF

j_call: TRBJ2-6
v_call: TRBV7-2
cdr3_aa: CASSPPGSGANVLTF

j_call: TRBJ1-5
v_call: TRBV12-3/TRBV12-4
cdr3_aa: CASSLAGVQPQHF

j_call: TRBJ1-1
v_call: TRBV18
cdr3_aa: CASRPGTNTEAFF

j_call: TRBJ1-6
v_call: TRBV4-2
cdr3_aa: CASSQDLILTGRANSPLHF

j_call: TRBJ1-1
v_call: TRBV21-1
cdr3_aa: CASSKATGQLSGSTEAFF

j_call: TRBJ1-5
v_call: TRBV16
cdr3_aa: CASSLGSGSNQPQHF

j_call: TRBJ2-1
v_call: TRBV28
cdr3_aa: CASIPREFGRNEQFF

j_call: TRBJ2-7
v_call: TRBV7-2
cdr3_aa: CASSLGTLSSYEQYF

j_call: TRBJ1-5
v_call: TRBV28
cdr3_aa: CASRGRGGPNQPQHF

j_call: TRBJ2-7
v_call: TRBV29-1
cdr3_aa: CSVTGTGLGEQYF

j_call: TRBJ1-2
v_call: TRBV5-1
cdr3_aa: CASSLGLDRRNILGYTF